This T cell receptor beta chain was observed in a study of blood T cell repertoires in COVID-19. Across the whole study: Sites in the United States, Italy and Spain provided acute and convalescent COVID-19 samples. Nucleic acid was either cDNA or gDNA, and it came from T cells, B-cell-depleted T cells, or PBMCs.

Methods used by the authors: Estimated nucleated cell counts came from reference gene primer amplification. The table came from immunoSEQ multiplex PCR; TCRdb's copy has only in-frame clones and leaves some out. From that table come the V and J calls and clone size; the DNA was used to work out D and trimming. The sample has 150,000 to 200,000 clones; about 82% are singletons. The CDR3 is 13 amino acids. Germline CDR1 SGHTA, CDR2 FQGTGA. Trimming cost V 4 bases and J 12 bases, with 18 bases left between them. This clonotype was obtained from a man aged 45-65 years with active or convalescent COVID-19. The chain uses TRBV7-3 and TRBJ1-1; the D gene is possibly TRBD1 (6 bases). The sequenced material came from peripheral blood. CDR3 DNA: TGTGCCAGCAGCTCTACAGGGTCGGGTGTAACTTTCTTT. Residues: CASSSTGSGVTFF.